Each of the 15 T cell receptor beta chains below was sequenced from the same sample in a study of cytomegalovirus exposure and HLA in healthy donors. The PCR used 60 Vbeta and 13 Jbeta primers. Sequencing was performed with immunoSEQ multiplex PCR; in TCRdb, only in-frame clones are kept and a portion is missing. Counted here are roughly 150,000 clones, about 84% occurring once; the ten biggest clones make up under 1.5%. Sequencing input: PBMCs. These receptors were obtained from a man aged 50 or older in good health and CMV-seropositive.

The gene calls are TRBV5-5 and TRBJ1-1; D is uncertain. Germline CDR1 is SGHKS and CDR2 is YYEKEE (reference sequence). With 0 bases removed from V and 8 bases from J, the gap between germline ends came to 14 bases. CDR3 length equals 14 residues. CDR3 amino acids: CASSLGRSITEAFF. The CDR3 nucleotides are TGTGCCAGCAGCTTGGGCAGGTCAATTACCGAAGCTTTCTTT.

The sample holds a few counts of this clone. The CDR3 sequence is CASSSLGTGNNSPLHF. In nucleotides, the CDR3 is TGTGCCAGCAGCTCTCTGGGGACAGGGAACAATTCACCCCTCCACTTT. This chain joins TRBV5-6 and TRBJ1-6; 9 bases align to TRBD1. J gave up 7 bases and V 3 bases, and 8 bases lay outside the gene matches. The CDR3 extends over 16 amino acids. Germline CDR1 is SGHDT and CDR2 is YYEEEE.

CDR3 loop: CASSEGPTNEKLFF. CDR3 bases: TGTGCCAGCAGTGAAGGTCCGACTAATGAAAAACTGTTTTTT. This chain connects TRBV2 to TRBJ1-4; D gene uncertain. The V end lost 1 base, the J end lost 2 bases, and 5 bases lay between the germline ends. Germline CDR1 and CDR2: SNHLY and FYNNEI. This CDR3 has 14 residues.

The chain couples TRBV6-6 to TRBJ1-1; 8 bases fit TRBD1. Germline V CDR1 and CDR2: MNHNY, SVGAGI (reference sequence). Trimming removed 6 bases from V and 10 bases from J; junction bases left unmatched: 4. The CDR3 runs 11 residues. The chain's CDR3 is CASSQQGGAFF. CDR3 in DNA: TGTGCCAGCAGCCAACAGGGGGGAGCTTTCTTT.

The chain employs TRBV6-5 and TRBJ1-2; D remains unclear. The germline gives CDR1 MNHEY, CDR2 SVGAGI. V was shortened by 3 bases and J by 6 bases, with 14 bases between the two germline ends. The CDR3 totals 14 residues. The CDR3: CASSYKSGLDGYTF. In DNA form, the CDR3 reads TGTGCCAGCAGTTATAAATCAGGATTAGATGGCTACACCTTC.

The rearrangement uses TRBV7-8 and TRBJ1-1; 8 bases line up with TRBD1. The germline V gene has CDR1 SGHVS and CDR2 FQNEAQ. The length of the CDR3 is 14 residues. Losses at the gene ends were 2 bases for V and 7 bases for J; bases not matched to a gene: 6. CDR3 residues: CASSLSTGAGEAFF. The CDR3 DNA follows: TGTGCCAGCAGCTTATCGACAGGGGCGGGTGAAGCTTTCTTT.

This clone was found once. The CDR3 is CASSQGPGRANTEAFF. In DNA, the CDR3 is TGCGCCAGCAGCCAAGGGCCGGGCAGGGCGAACACTGAAGCTTTCTTT. The chain has TRBV4-3 and TRBJ1-1, with a weak D call TRBD1 (5 bases). The ends were cut back, 1 base at V and 1 base at J, with 13 bases in the middle. Germline-derived CDR1 and CDR2 are LGHNA and YSLEER. The CDR3 is 16 amino acids.

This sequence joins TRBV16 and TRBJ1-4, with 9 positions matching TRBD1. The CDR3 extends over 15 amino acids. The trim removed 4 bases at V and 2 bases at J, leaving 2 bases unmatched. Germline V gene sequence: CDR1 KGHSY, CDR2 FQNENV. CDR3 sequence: CASSPTGGTNEKLFF. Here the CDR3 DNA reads TGTGCCAGCAGCCCGACAGGGGGGACTAATGAAAAACTGTTTTTT.

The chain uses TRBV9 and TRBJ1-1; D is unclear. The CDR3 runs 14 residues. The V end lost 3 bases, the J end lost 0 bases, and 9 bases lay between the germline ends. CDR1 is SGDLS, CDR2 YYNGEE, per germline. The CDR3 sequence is CASSAGLMNTEAFF. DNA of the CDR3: TGTGCCAGCAGCGCGGGTCTCATGAACACTGAAGCTTTCTTT.

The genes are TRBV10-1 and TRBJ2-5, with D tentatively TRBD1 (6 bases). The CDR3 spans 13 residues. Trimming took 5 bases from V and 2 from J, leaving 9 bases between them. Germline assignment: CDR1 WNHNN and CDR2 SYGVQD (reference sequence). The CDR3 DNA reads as TGCGCCAGCAGTCGACAGGTTCAAGAGACCCAGTACTTC. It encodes CASSRQVQETQYF.

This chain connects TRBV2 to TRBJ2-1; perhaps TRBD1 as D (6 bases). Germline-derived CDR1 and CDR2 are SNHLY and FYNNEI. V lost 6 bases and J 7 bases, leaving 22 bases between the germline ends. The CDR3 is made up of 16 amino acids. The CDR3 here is CASRKGWSRGMNEQFF. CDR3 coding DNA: TGTGCCAGCAGAAAAGGGTGGAGCAGGGGTATGAATGAGCAGTTCTTC.

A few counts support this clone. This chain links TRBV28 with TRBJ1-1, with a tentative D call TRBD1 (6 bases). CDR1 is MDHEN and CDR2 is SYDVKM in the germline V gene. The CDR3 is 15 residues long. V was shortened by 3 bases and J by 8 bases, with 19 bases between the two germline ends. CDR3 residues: CASSFVTPGHREAFF. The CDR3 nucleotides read TGTGCCAGCAGTTTTGTGACACCGGGACATAGAGAAGCTTTCTTT.

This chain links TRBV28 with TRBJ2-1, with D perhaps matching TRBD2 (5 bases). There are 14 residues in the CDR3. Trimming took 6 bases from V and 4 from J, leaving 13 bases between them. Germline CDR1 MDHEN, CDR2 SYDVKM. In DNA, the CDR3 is TGTGCCAGCAGGCCCCACCGGGGATACAATGAGCAGTTCTTC. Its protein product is CASRPHRGYNEQFF. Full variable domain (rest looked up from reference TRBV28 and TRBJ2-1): DVKVTQSSRYLVKRTGEKVFLECVQDMDHENMFWYRQDPGLGLRLIYFSYDVKMKEKGDIPEGYSVSREKKERFSLILESASTNQTSMYLCASRPHRGYNEQFFGPGTRLTVL.

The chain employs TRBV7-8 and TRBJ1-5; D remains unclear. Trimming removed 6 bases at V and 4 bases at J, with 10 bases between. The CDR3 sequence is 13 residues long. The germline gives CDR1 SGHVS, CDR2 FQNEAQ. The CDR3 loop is CASSLTGNQPQHF. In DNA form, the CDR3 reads TGTGCCAGCAGTCTTACGGGGAATCAGCCCCAGCATTTT. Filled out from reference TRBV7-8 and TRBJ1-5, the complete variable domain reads GAGVSQSPRYKVAKRGQDVALRCDPISGHVSLFWYQQALGQGPEFLTYFQNEAQLDKSGLPSDRFFAERPEGSVSTLKIQRTQQEDSAVYLCASSLTGNQPQHFGDGTRLSIL.

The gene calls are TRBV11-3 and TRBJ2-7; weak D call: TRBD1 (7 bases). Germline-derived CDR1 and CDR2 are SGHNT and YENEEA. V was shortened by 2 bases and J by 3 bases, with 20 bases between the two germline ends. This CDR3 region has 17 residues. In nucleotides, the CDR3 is TGTGCCAGCAGCTTACTCCCCAGGGGGGACAGATTCTACGAGCAGTACTTC. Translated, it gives CASSLLPRGDRFYEQYF.